Shown below are 32 T cell receptor beta chains from a single sample sequenced in a study of cytomegalovirus exposure and HLA in healthy donors. The PCR was carried out with 60 Vbeta primers and 13 Jbeta primers. Clones were sequenced by immunoSEQ multiplex PCR, and TCRdb holds only the in-frame ones, with some missing. This sample yields 100,000 to 150,000 clones, of which 70% to 80% are seen a single time; approximately 1.4% belongs to the top ten. Source material: PBMCs. Receptors originate from a female donor in good health and CMV-seronegative.

This rearrangement joins TRBV7-2 to TRBJ2-5; 13 nucleotides line up with TRBD2. V shed 1 base and J 4 bases; nucleotides not matched to a gene: 3. The CDR3 covers 16 residues. The germline CDR1 and CDR2 sequences are SGHTA and FQGNSA. The DNA for the CDR3 is TGTGCCAGCAGCTTAGGACTAGCGGGAGGTTCAGAGACCCAGTACTTC. Translation: CASSLGLAGGSETQYF.

The chain recombines TRBV27 with TRBJ1-1; D gene ambiguous. Trimming cost V 6 bases and J 4 bases, with 9 bases left between them. CDR1 MNHEY and CDR2 SMNVEV come from the germline V gene (reference sequence). This CDR3 has 12 amino acids. The CDR3 region has the DNA TGTGCCAGCAGGGGCCTGTTCACTGAAGCTTTCTTT. Translated, it gives CASRGLFTEAFF.

This chain joins TRBV11-2 and TRBJ2-5, with D perhaps matching TRBD2 (5 bases). The V gene lost 4 bases and the J gene lost 5 bases, with 8 bases spanning the gap. Germline CDR1 and CDR2: SGHAT and FQNNGV. The CDR3 length is 12 residues. The CDR3 DNA reads as TGTGCCAGCAGCTCTAGCTGGGAGACCCAGTACTTC. Amino acid sequence: CASSSSWETQYF.

This clone was recorded only once. J is TRBJ1-6 and V is TRBV27, with D tentatively TRBD1 (6 bases). CDR1 and CDR2 (germline): MNHEY, SMNVEV (reference sequence). The V gene lost 7 bases and the J gene lost 2 bases, with 15 bases spanning the gap. CDR3 length equals 16 residues. The CDR3 sequence: CASTQQGNAYNSPLHF. The CDR3 DNA sequence: TGTGCCAGCACCCAACAGGGTAACGCCTATAATTCACCCCTCCACTTT.

The chain uses TRBV15 and TRBJ1-1, with TRBD1 as a possible D gene (5 bases). CDR1 is LNHNV and CDR2 is YYDKDF in the germline V gene (reference sequence). The CDR3 length is 15 residues. Trimming pared 0 bases from V and 5 bases from J, leaving 13 bases between. CDR3 bases: TGTGCCACCAGCAGAGATCAGGGAGGGGAAACTGAAGCTTTCTTT. Protein product: CATSRDQGGETEAFF.

This clone was seen a few times. The genes are TRBV7-3 and TRBJ2-6; D possibly corresponds to TRBD1 (5 bases). Trimming pared 4 bases from V and 4 bases from J, leaving 11 bases between. The CDR3 runs to 15 residues. From germline, CDR1 is SGHTA and CDR2 FQGTGA. The chain's CDR3 is CASSSQGFGANVLTF. Written as DNA, the CDR3 is TGTGCCAGCAGCTCCCAGGGCTTCGGGGCCAACGTCCTGACTTTC.

The rearrangement links TRBV4-1 to TRBJ1-1; D is undetermined. This CDR3 comprises 15 residues. Germline lookup yields CDR1 MGHRA and CDR2 YSYEKL. V lost 0 bases, J lost 1 base, and 9 bases lay in between. CDR3 amino acids: CASSQDLRENTEAFF. The CDR3 bases are TGCGCCAGCAGCCAAGATTTACGGGAGAACACTGAAGCTTTCTTT.

This clone has more than one count but fewer than ten. J is TRBJ2-7 and V is TRBV28; 9 nucleotides line up with TRBD2. Trimming cost V 3 bases and J 0 bases; bases outside gene matches: 3. The CDR3 loop spans 15 amino acids. Germline loops: CDR1 MDHEN, CDR2 SYDVKM. The CDR3 DNA reads as TGTGCCAGCAGTTTCCTAGCGGGGAGCTCCTACGAGCAGTACTTC. Protein: CASSFLAGSSYEQYF.

The rearrangement uses TRBV7-9 and TRBJ2-3; no clear D. The CDR3 consists of 12 residues. The ends were cut back, 5 bases at V and 4 bases at J, with 7 bases in the middle. Per the germline V gene, CDR1 is SEHNR and CDR2 is FQNEAQ (reference sequence). CDR3 sequence: CASSPPADTQYF. DNA for the CDR3: TGTGCCAGCAGCCCCCCCGCAGATACGCAGTATTTT.

This chain connects TRBV27 to TRBJ2-7, with TRBD1 as a possible D gene (6 bases). The germline V and J ends were trimmed by 3 bases and 3 bases, with 12 bases remaining between them. This CDR3 region has 14 residues. Germline CDR1 MNHEY, CDR2 SMNVEV (reference sequence). The chain's CDR3 is CASSFSGVGYEQYF. The CDR3 coding sequence is TGTGCCAGCAGTTTTTCAGGGGTAGGCTACGAGCAGTACTTC.

In DNA, the CDR3 is TGTGCCAGCAGCCTTCATGGGACATCTCCTGGAAACACCATATATTTT. As protein: CASSLHGTSPGNTIYF. V and J are TRBV25-1 and TRBJ1-3, with a tentative D call TRBD1 (6 bases). The V and J ends lost 6 bases and 2 bases respectively, with 17 bases between them. Germline-derived CDR1 and CDR2 are MGHDK and SYGVNS. The CDR3 runs 16 residues.

The gene calls are TRBV4-2 and TRBJ2-7; D not resolved. V was trimmed by 0 bases and J by 0 bases, leaving 3 bases between them. CDR3 length equals 13 residues. Germline CDR1 is LGHNA and CDR2 is YNFKEQ. Written as DNA, the CDR3 is TGTGCCAGCAGCCAAGACAGCTCCTACGAGCAGTACTTC. Its translation is CASSQDSSYEQYF.

The chain couples TRBV28 to TRBJ2-7; 10 bases agree with TRBD1. CDR3 length equals 16 residues. V was clipped by 9 bases and J by 5 bases; unmatched bases: 16. The germline V gene has CDR1 MDHEN and CDR2 SYDVKM. The CDR3 loop is CASNLGTGAMGNEQYF. The CDR3 DNA is TGTGCCAGTAACCTAGGGACAGGGGCTATGGGGAACGAGCAGTACTTC.

This sequence joins TRBV27 and TRBJ1-1; 7 positions agree with TRBD1. There are 15 residues in the CDR3. Trimming at V came to 1 base and at J to 1 base, leaving 3 bases not matched to a gene. Germline CDR1 reads MNHEY; CDR2 reads SMNVEV (reference sequence). The CDR3 DNA reads as TGTGCCAGCAGTTTATTCTCAGGGGGGAACACTGAAGCTTTCTTT. This translates into CASSLFSGGNTEAFF.

The genes are TRBV4-3 and TRBJ2-3; the match to TRBD1 covers 8 bases. V was pared by 4 bases and J by 10 bases, with 16 bases of the junction left unmatched. The length of the CDR3 is 16 residues. Germline V gene sequence: CDR1 LGHNA, CDR2 YSLEER. CDR3 sequence reads: CASSPPGGQGSVPQYF. The CDR3 coding sequence is TGCGCCAGCAGCCCACCAGGCGGACAGGGTTCCGTTCCGCAGTATTTT.

The chain carries TRBV6-6 and TRBJ1-5; a possible D gene is TRBD1 (5 bases). Germline CDR1 MNHNY, CDR2 SVGAGI (reference sequence). The CDR3 has 16 amino acids. Trimming took 7 bases from V and 2 from J, leaving 18 bases between them. CDR3 nucleotides: TGTGCCAGCACCCCACGGAGCAGGGATGGCAATCAGCCCCAGCATTTT. It specifies CASTPRSRDGNQPQHF.

This sequence joins TRBV5-4 and TRBJ2-5; 10 positions agree with TRBD2. CDR1 is SGHNT and CDR2 is YYREEE in the germline V gene (reference sequence). The junction had 11 bases not matched to a gene; V was cut back by 4 bases and J by 5 bases. The length of the CDR3 is 16 residues. CDR3 nucleotide sequence: TGTGCCAGCAGCCGTCTCCTAGCGGGAGAAGGCGAGACCCAGTACTTC. It is translated as CASSRLLAGEGETQYF.

CDR3 DNA sequence: TGTGCCAGCACTACAGGTGGCCCAGAAAATGAAAAACTGTTTTTT. It codes for CASTTGGPENEKLFF. The chain employs TRBV5-4 and TRBJ1-4, with D perhaps TRBD1 (5 bases). The CDR3 contains 15 residues. The germline V gene has CDR1 SGHNT and CDR2 YYREEE (reference sequence). The V and J ends lost 6 bases and 5 bases respectively, with 17 bases between them.

The chain has TRBV4-3 and TRBJ1-1; 7 bases align to TRBD1. Germline trimming cut 3 bases from V and 4 bases from J; bases unmatched to any gene: 5. The germline V gene encodes CDR1 LGHNA and CDR2 YSLEER. The CDR3 runs to 14 residues. The CDR3 DNA reads as TGCGCCAGCAGCCATGATTCAGGGGGCACTGAAGCTTTCTTT. The encoded protein is CASSHDSGGTEAFF.

The chain employs TRBV4-1 and TRBJ2-3, with TRBD2 matching over 9 bases. V gave up 1 base and J gave up 0 bases; unmatched junction bases: 8. The CDR3 is 18 residues long. Germline assignment: CDR1 MGHRA and CDR2 YSYEKL. CDR3 sequence (DNA): TGCGCCAGCAGCCAAGTAGCGGGAGCTTCCGAAAGCACAGATACGCAGTATTTT. Translating gives CASSQVAGASESTDTQYF.

V and J are TRBV19 and TRBJ2-5; 7 positions match TRBD1. CDR3 length: 11 amino acids. The ends lost 11 bases at V and 5 bases at J; junction bases unmatched: 5. Per the germline V gene, CDR1 is LNHDA and CDR2 is SQIVND (reference sequence). The DNA for the CDR3 is TGTGCCGTAGGGGGCCGGGAGACCCAGTACTTC. Amino acid sequence: CAVGGRETQYF.

V and J are TRBV28 and TRBJ2-7; 7 bases line up with TRBD2. CDR3 length: 14 amino acids. Unmatched junction bases numbered 6, after V lost 1 base and J lost 6 bases. From germline, CDR1 is MDHEN and CDR2 SYDVKM. Here the CDR3 DNA reads TGTGCCAGCAGTTTATTACGGGAGGTAGGCGAGCAGTACTTC. Translating gives CASSLLREVGEQYF.

This chain connects TRBV7-2 to TRBJ1-5; tentative D call: TRBD1 (6 bases). Trimming shortened V by 4 bases and J by 0 bases, and 16 bases separated the two germline ends. Per germline, CDR1 SGHTA and CDR2 FQGNSA. The CDR3 runs 17 residues. The CDR3 DNA reads TGTGCCAGCAGCTCCCCAACCGGGACAAGTAGCAATCAGCCCCAGCATTTT. Translating it yields CASSSPTGTSSNQPQHF.

The J gene is TRBJ2-1, the V gene TRBV27, with 9 nucleotides matching TRBD1. CDR1 is MNHEY and CDR2 is SMNVEV in the germline V gene (reference sequence). The length of the CDR3 is 15 residues. The V and J ends lost 7 bases and 4 bases, in that order; junction bases with no gene match: 8. The DNA of the CDR3 is TGTGCCAGCAAAGACGGGACAGGGATTTACAATGAGCAGTTCTTC. It specifies CASKDGTGIYNEQFF.

The rearrangement links TRBV13 to TRBJ1-1; 9 bases are a match to TRBD1. Germline trimming cut 5 bases from V and 3 bases from J; bases unmatched to any gene: 4. This CDR3 spans 14 amino acids. Germline lookup yields CDR1 PRHDT and CDR2 FYEKMQ (reference sequence). The chain's CDR3 is CASSIRDRDTEAFF. The CDR3, as DNA: TGTGCCAGCAGCATCAGGGACAGGGACACTGAAGCTTTCTTT.

The chain employs TRBV9 and TRBJ2-1, with D tentatively TRBD2 (6 bases). The CDR3 is 14 residues long. Germline values: CDR1 SGDLS, CDR2 YYNGEE. V was clipped by 4 bases and J by 0 bases, with 8 bases between them. CDR3 nucleotides: TGTGCCAGCAGCCCCGGGAGCTCCTACAATGAGCAGTTCTTC. This codes for CASSPGSSYNEQFF.

The rearrangement links TRBV2 to TRBJ2-7; TRBD1 might be the D (6 bases). V shed 6 bases and J shed 0 bases, with 18 bases lying between them. CDR1 SNHLY and CDR2 FYNNEI come from the germline V gene. The CDR3 covers 16 residues. The CDR3 region is CASSPVWGHISYEQYF. For the CDR3, the DNA is TGTGCCAGCAGCCCGGTGTGGGGACACATCTCCTACGAGCAGTACTTC.

Here the CDR3 reads CASSPGQGVYEQYF. CDR3 nucleotide sequence: TGTGCCAGCAGCCCGGGACAGGGGGTCTACGAGCAGTACTTC. The chain joins TRBV5-5 to TRBJ2-7, with 11 nucleotides matching TRBD1. The germline CDR1 and CDR2 sequences are SGHKS and YYEKEE (reference sequence). With V trimmed by 4 bases and J by 3 bases, 3 bases remained unmatched. CDR3 size: 14 residues.

This clone was seen more than once but under ten times. V and J are TRBV6-1 and TRBJ1-1; D is ambiguous. Germline CDR1 and CDR2: MNHNS and SASEGT. V was trimmed by 5 bases and J by 5 bases, leaving 18 bases between them. This CDR3 is 15 amino acids long. DNA of the CDR3: TGTGCCAGCAGTAAATTCGAATCGGGAGGGACTGAAGCTTTCTTT. It translates to CASSKFESGGTEAFF.

The chain is built from TRBV30 and TRBJ2-5, with D possibly matching TRBD2 (5 bases). The DNA end lines up better with TRBJ2-7; the J call may be wrong. Germline CDR1 reads GTSNPN; CDR2 reads SVGIG (reference sequence). The length of the CDR3 is 13 residues. The CDR3 loop is CAWSMGSSYEQYF. In DNA, the CDR3 is TGTGCCTGGAGTATGGGGAGCTCCTACGAGCAGTACTTC.

This clone occurred a few times. The chain employs TRBV28 and TRBJ1-2; D uncertain. The germline CDR1 and CDR2 sequences are MDHEN and SYDVKM. Trimming shortened V by 3 bases and J by 5 bases, and 7 bases separated the two germline ends. The CDR3 covers 12 residues. The DNA for the CDR3 is TGTGCCAGCAGTTTGCGGGCGTATGGCTACACCTTC. Encoded protein: CASSLRAYGYTF.

This chain joins TRBV4-3 and TRBJ2-6; TRBD1 might be the D (5 bases). V shed 3 bases and J shed 2 bases, with 8 bases lying between them. The CDR3 is 15 amino acids. Germline V gene data show CDR1 as LGHNA and CDR2 as YSLEER. CDR3 sequence reads: CASSQQGAGANVLTF. CDR3 DNA: TGCGCCAGCAGCCAGCAGGGTGCTGGGGCCAACGTCCTGACTTTC.